This T cell receptor beta chain was retrieved from a study of OX40 agonist ivuxolimab in advanced cancers. About the research overall: A diagnosis of hepatocellular carcinoma, melanoma, renal cell or head and neck cancer was present in dose-escalation patients. Study conclusions and caveats: At 0.1 to 3.0 mg/kg and by week 6, clonal expansion occurred in CD4+ and CD8+ blood T cells.

Trimming at V came to 7 bases and at J to 3 bases, leaving 6 bases not matched to a gene. Germline values: CDR1 SGDLS, CDR2 YYNGEE. This CDR3 has 15 amino acids. Assay: immunoSEQ multiplex PCR; the TCRdb copy retains only in-frame clones and omits some. The data show around 34,000 clones, 80% to 85% seen once. Patients who had autoimmune disease history or got systemic immunosuppression were left out. Concerning this clone: Its antigen is still unknown.

Source: CD4+ or CD8+ T cells sorted from blood, taken in a trial of the OX40 agonist ivuxolimab. The genes are TRBV9 and TRBJ2-2; 10 positions agree with TRBD2. This TCR was sampled from an adult with an advanced solid tumor such as melanoma, head and neck, liver or kidney cancer. The DNA of the CDR3 is TGTGCCAGCGGAGGACTAGCGGCAGACACCGGGGAGCTGTTTTTT. Translation gives CASGGLAADTGELFF. The full variable domain, completed using reference TRBV9 and TRBJ2-2, is DSGVTQTPKHLITATGQRVTLRCSPRSGDLSVYWYQQSLDQGLQFLIQYYNGEERAKGNILERFSAQQFPDLHSELNLSSLELGDSALYFCASGGLAADTGELFFGEGSRLTVL.